This T cell receptor (beta chain) was retrieved from a study of regulatory T cells in long-lasting Graves disease. Across the study: Graves' patients, newly diagnosed, had taken antithyroid drugs under 3 months.

V lost 5 bases to trimming and J lost 1 base, with 3 bases between them. The CDR3 runs 11 residues. CDR1 and CDR2 (germline): SQVTM, ANQGSEA. According to the study, TCR beta libraries were built with iRepertoire HTBI primers and CDR3-region Arm-PCR. One entry per CDR3 protein results from TCRdb running MiXCR on the multiplex PCR reads. Among roughly 520,000 distinct CDR3 sequences listed, more than 10% were seen once. Time point described: newly diagnosed GD, antithyroid drugs for less than 3 months. Isolated PBMC RNA provided the starting material for the TCR library. These data also formed part of another study, on T cells in Graves' hyperthyroidism and ophthalmopathy.

V gene TRBV29-1 combines with J gene TRBJ1-3; D remains unclear. The TCR was taken from a young woman with Graves disease. The sample here was peripheral blood mononuclear cells (PBMCs), taken at new diagnosis, from a patient treated with antithyroid drugs. As DNA, the CDR3 is TGCAGCGTTAGTTCTGGAAACACCATATATTTT. Translating gives CSVSSGNTIYF. The complete variable domain, with remaining parts taken from reference TRBV29-1 and TRBJ1-3, reads SAVISQKPSRDICQRGTSLTIQCQVDSQVTMMFWYRQQPGQSLTLIATANQGSEATYESGFVIDKFPISRPNLTFSTLTVSNMSPEDSSIYLCSVSSGNTIYFGEGSWLTVV.